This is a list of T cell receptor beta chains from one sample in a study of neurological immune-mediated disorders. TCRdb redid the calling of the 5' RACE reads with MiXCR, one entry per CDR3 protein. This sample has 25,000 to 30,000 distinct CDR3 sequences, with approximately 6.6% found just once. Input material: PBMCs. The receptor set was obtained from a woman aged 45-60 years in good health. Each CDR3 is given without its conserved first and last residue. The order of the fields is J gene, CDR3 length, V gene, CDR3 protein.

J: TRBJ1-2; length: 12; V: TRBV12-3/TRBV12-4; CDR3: ASSGARANYGYT
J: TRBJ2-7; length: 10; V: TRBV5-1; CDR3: ASSSPGGEQY
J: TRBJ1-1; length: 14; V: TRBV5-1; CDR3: ASSSPGQGGHTEAF
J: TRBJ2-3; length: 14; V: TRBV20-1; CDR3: SARDPSGGVTDTQY
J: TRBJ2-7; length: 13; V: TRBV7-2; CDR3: ASSSGTSGIYEQY
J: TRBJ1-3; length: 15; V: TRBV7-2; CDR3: ASSLVPTAHSGNTIY
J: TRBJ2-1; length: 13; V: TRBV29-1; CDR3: SVEDPAGGYNEQF
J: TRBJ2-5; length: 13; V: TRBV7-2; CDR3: ASSGGQGSRETQY
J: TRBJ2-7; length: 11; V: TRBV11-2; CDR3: ASSGQGGYEQY
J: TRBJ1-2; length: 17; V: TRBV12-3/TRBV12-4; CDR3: ASNPGGGWDVGANYGYT
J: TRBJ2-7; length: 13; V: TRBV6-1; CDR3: ASSQALGEWNEQY
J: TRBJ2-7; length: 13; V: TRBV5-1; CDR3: ASSLFAAPSYEQY
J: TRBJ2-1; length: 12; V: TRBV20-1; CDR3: SAGGGGLYDEQF
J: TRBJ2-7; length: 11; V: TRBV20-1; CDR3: SALDRASYEQY
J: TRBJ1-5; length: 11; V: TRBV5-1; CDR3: ASSPGGTGPQH
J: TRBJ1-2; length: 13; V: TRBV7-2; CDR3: ASSLPEGARDGYT
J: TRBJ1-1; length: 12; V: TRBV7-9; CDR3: ASSLTGGKTEAF
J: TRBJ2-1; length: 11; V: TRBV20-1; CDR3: SKLAGELGEQF
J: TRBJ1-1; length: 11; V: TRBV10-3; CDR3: AIRDRENTEAF
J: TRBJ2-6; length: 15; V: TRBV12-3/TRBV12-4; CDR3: ASSFTSGSSGANVLT
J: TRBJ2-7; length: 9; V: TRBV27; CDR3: AIQVGNEQY
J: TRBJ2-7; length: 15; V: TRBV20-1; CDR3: SAPPGLAGGGLGEQY
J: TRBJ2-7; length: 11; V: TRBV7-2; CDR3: ASSLWASNEQY
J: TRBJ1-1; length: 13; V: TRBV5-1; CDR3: ASSLAAGLNTEAF
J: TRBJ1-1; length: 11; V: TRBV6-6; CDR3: ASSYERGTEAF
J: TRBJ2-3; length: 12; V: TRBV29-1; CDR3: SLRGGTGGDTQY
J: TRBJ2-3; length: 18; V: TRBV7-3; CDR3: ASSLWASSGGVRNTDTQY
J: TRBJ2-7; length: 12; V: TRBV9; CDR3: ASSESPGTGKQY
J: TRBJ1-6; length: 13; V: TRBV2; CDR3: ASVDFASYNSPLH
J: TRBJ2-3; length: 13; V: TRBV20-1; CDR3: SARPLATSTDTQY
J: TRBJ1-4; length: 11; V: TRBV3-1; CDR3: ASSQTRKEKLF
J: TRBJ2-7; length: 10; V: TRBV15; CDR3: ATRGGVYEQY
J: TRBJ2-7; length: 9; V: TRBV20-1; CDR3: SARETYEQY
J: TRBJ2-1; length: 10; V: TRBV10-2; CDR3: ASRPGEPGQF
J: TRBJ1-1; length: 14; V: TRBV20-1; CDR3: SARPRGREMNTEAF
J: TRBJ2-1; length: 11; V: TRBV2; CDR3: ASTVSWINEQF
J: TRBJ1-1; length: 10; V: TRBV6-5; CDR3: ASGVVDTEAF
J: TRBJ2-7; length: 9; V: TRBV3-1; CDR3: ASSHRDEQY
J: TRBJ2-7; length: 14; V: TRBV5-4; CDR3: ASSVAPGLAVYEQY
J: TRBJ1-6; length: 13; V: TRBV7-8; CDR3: ASSLGAGLRSPLH
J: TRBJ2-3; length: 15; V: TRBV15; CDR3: ATSSLAKAPPPGTQY
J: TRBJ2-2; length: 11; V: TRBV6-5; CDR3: ASSYKQTGELF
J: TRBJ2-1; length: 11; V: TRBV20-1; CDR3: SARTQNYNEQF
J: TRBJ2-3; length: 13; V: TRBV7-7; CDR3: ASSLAGFGTDTKY
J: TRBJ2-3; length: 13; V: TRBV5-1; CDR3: ASSSGATGTDTQY
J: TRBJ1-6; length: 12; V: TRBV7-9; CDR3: ASSIEQYNSPLH
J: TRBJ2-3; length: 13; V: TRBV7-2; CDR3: ASSLAGRETDTQY
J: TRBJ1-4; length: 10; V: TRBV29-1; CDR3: SVGAANEKLF
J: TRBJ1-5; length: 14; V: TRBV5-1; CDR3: ASSLEPDYSNQPQH
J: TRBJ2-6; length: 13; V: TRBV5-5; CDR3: ASSVDSSGANVLT
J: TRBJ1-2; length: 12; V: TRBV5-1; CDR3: ASSLAGAYSGYT
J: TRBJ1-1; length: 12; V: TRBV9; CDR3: ASTQGATNTEAF
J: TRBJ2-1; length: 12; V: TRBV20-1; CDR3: SASRQVLHNEQF
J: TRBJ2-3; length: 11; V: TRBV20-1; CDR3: SVPLAGGDTQY
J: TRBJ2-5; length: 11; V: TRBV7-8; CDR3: ASSSNRLETQY
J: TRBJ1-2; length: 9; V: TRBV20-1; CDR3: SAARTGIYT
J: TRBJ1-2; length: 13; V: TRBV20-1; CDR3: SVLPGTTSDHGYT